These 14 T cell receptor beta chains came from one sample sequenced in a study of T cell repertoires in cytomegalovirus infection. From the reads, TCRdb called clonotypes with MiXCR, one entry per CDR3 protein. The table lists 150,000 to 200,000 distinct CDR3 sequences, roughly 17% of them singletons. Sequences were obtained from CD8+ T cells from PBMCs. The receptors come from a human donor in good health (CMV status not recorded). Some clones in this sample may be carry-over from other donors' samples.

The chain has TRBV19 and TRBJ2-3; D gene uncertain. Germline V gene data show CDR1 as LNHDA and CDR2 as SQIVND (reference sequence). The ends were cut back, 4 bases at V and 2 bases at J, with 10 bases in the middle. CDR3 length equals 14 residues. This CDR3 is CASSTSANTDTQYF. CDR3 in DNA: TGTGCCAGTAGTACTTCCGCGAACACAGATACGCAGTATTTT.

This clonotype was observed a handful of times. The chain recombines TRBV4-3 with TRBJ1-5, with 7 positions matching TRBD1. CDR1 and CDR2 (germline): LGHNA, YSLEER. The CDR3 length is 14 residues. V dropped 3 bases and J dropped 4; count of bases not matched to a gene: 3. In DNA form, the CDR3 reads TGCGCCAGCAGCCAGGTGACAGGGAATCAGCCCCAGCATTTT. Amino acids: CASSQVTGNQPQHF.

V usage is TRBV7-9 and J usage is TRBJ1-2; possibly TRBD1 for D (5 bases). The CDR3 spans 15 residues. Germline CDR1 and CDR2: SEHNR and FQNEAQ (reference sequence). V lost 5 bases, J lost 1 base, and 14 bases lay in between. For the CDR3, the DNA is TGTGCCAGCAGCCCGACAGACTCATTTAACTATGGCTACACCTTC. Residues: CASSPTDSFNYGYTF.

The chain joins TRBV12-3 or TRBV12-4 to TRBJ2-1; TRBD1 might be the D (6 bases). V lost 2 bases and J 9 bases, leaving 8 bases between the germline ends. CDR3 length: 12 amino acids. The CDR3 DNA follows: TGTGCCAGCAGTTTATCAGGGGTTGAGCAGTTCTTC. Translating gives CASSLSGVEQFF.

This clonotype has a handful of counts. This sequence joins TRBV7-6 and TRBJ2-2; 7 bases align to TRBD1. The V and J ends lost 4 bases and 1 base, in that order; junction bases with no gene match: 0. The CDR3 loop spans 14 amino acids. The V gene's germline CDR1 is SGHVS and CDR2 FNYEAQ. The CDR3 sequence: CASSYRGNTGELFF. CDR3 nucleotides: TGTGCCAGCAGCTACAGGGGGAACACCGGGGAGCTGTTTTTT.

The rearrangement links TRBV20-1 to TRBJ2-1, with D possibly being TRBD1 (5 bases). The germline gives CDR1 DFQATT, CDR2 SNEGSKA (reference sequence). The length of the CDR3 is 13 residues. The V end lost 2 bases, the J end lost 9 bases, and 14 bases lay between the germline ends. The CDR3 DNA reads as TGCAGTGCTAGAAACTCCGACAGCCCTGAGCAGTTCTTC. Translation: CSARNSDSPEQFF.

The V call is TRBV5-6, the J call TRBJ1-2, with TRBD1 matching over 7 bases. With 4 bases clipped from V and 10 bases from J, the junction kept 10 bases outside the gene matches. CDR1 and CDR2 (germline): SGHDT, YYEEEE. This CDR3 spans 13 amino acids. The CDR3 coding sequence is TGTGCCAGCAGCCCGGGACAGCTCAAATACTACACCTTC. As protein: CASSPGQLKYYTF.

This chain joins TRBV11-2 and TRBJ2-4; D gene ambiguous. There are 14 residues in the CDR3. Germline assignment: CDR1 SGHAT and CDR2 FQNNGV. V was cut by 4 bases and J by 0 bases, with 7 bases left in between. CDR3 protein: CASSSGEAKNIQYF. The CDR3 nucleotides read TGTGCCAGCAGCTCGGGCGAAGCCAAAAACATTCAGTACTTC.

The CDR3 nucleotides are TGTGCCAGCAGCTTAGGCCCCCGGGGGTCCAAAAACATTCAGTACTTC. It is translated as CASSLGPRGSKNIQYF. The gene calls are TRBV13 and TRBJ2-4, with a weak D call TRBD2 (6 bases). This CDR3 has 16 residues. Germline CDR1 PRHDT, CDR2 FYEKMQ (reference sequence). With 0 bases removed from V and 2 bases from J, the gap between germline ends came to 11 bases.

V is TRBV7-9 and J is TRBJ2-7; the D gene is possibly TRBD1 (5 bases). This CDR3 is 16 amino acids long. Germline CDR1 and CDR2: SEHNR and FQNEAQ (reference sequence). V was cut by 4 bases and J by 3 bases, with 19 bases left in between. The CDR3 bases are TGTGCCAGCAGCTCCACGACTGCTAAGCAGGGCTACGAGCAGTACTTC. Translation: CASSSTTAKQGYEQYF.

This clonotype came up a few times. The chain uses TRBV6-2 or TRBV6-3 and TRBJ2-2; 9 nucleotides align to TRBD1. V shed 4 bases, J shed 5 bases, and the junction held 5 bases outside the gene matches. This CDR3 has 15 residues. Per germline, CDR1 MNHEY and CDR2 SVGEGT. CDR3 DNA: TGTGCCAGCAGTTTCGAACAGGGGGCTACCGGGGAGCTGTTTTTT. It translates to CASSFEQGATGELFF.

The J gene is TRBJ2-1, the V gene TRBV7-3, with TRBD2 as a possible D gene (6 bases). CDR1 and CDR2 (germline): SGHTA, FQGTGA. CDR3 length: 15 residues. V gave up 5 bases and J gave up 6 bases, with 17 bases separating them. The CDR3 reads CASSAYRGRRNEQFF. As DNA, the CDR3 is TGTGCCAGCAGCGCATATCGGGGGAGACGCAATGAGCAGTTCTTC.

Many counts were recorded for this clonotype. This chain uses TRBV25-1 with TRBJ2-5; tentatively, D is TRBD2 (6 bases). V lost 9 bases and J 5 bases, leaving 13 bases between the germline ends. The germline CDR1 and CDR2 sequences are MGHDK and SYGVNS. This CDR3 has 12 residues. The CDR3 sequence: CASNSGVETQYF. The CDR3 nucleotides read TGTGCCAGTAACTCGGGGGTGGAGACCCAGTACTTC.

The chain's CDR3 is CASSPLWEPSMVDTQYF. DNA for the CDR3: TGTGCCAGCAGTCCCCTGTGGGAGCCATCTATGGTAGATACGCAGTATTTT. V is TRBV6-1 and J is TRBJ2-3, with D perhaps TRBD2 (5 bases). Germline CDR1 is MNHNS and CDR2 is SASEGT. The V end lost 5 bases, the J end lost 5 bases, and 23 bases lay between the germline ends. CDR3 length equals 17 residues.